This T cell receptor (beta chain) stems from a study of cytomegalovirus exposure and HLA in healthy donors. The PCR employed 60 Vbeta primers together with 13 Jbeta primers. Repertoires were generated with immunoSEQ multiplex PCR, while TCRdb's copy carries only in-frame clones and drops some. In the table there are under 150,000 clones, approximately 78% of which are singletons. The V and J ends lost 1 base and 2 bases respectively, with 16 bases between them. Germline V gene sequence: CDR1 LGHNA, CDR2 YSLEER. CDR3 length: 17 residues. Sequences were obtained from PBMCs. The sequence came from a woman aged 25 to 45 in good health and CMV-seropositive. This chain joins TRBV4-3 and TRBJ2-3; D is perhaps TRBD2 (5 bases). In DNA form, the CDR3 reads TGCGCCAGCAGCCAAGTCGGGGTCCTAGAGTACACAGATACGCAGTATTTT. It translates to CASSQVGVLEYTDTQYF.